This T cell receptor beta chain was identified in a study of regulatory T cells in long-lasting Graves disease. Study results and limitations: TRBV28 was favored in persistent disease, as were TRBJ1-2 and TRBJ2-5. Few sampled subjects may have lowered accuracy. TCR diversity was lower in persistent Graves' patients (versus newly diagnosed ones).

Libraries of TCR beta came from iRepertoire HTBI primers plus Arm-PCR of CDR3 regions. Via MiXCR, TCRdb re-called the multiplex PCR reads, giving one row per CDR3 protein. Of 250,000 to 400,000 distinct CDR3 sequences in the sample, 15% to 20% were seen once. CDR3 length: 16 amino acids. V was clipped by 4 bases and J by 8 bases, with 20 bases between them. Germline CDR1 and CDR2: MGHRA and YSYEKL. Time point here: newly diagnosed GD, antithyroid drugs for less than 3 months. Following extraction of RNA from PBMCs, that RNA was used to make the TCR library. There are many counts of this clonotype. The antigen remains undetermined.

The TCR was taken from a female donor with Graves disease. The material was peripheral blood mononuclear cells (PBMCs), obtained at new diagnosis, from a patient treated with antithyroid drugs. This sequence joins TRBV4-1 and TRBJ1-4, with a weak D call TRBD1 (6 bases). The CDR3 spells CASSRGGHGASEKLFF. The CDR3 DNA sequence: TGCGCCAGCAGCCGGGGGGGACACGGGGCGTCAGAAAAACTGTTTTTT.